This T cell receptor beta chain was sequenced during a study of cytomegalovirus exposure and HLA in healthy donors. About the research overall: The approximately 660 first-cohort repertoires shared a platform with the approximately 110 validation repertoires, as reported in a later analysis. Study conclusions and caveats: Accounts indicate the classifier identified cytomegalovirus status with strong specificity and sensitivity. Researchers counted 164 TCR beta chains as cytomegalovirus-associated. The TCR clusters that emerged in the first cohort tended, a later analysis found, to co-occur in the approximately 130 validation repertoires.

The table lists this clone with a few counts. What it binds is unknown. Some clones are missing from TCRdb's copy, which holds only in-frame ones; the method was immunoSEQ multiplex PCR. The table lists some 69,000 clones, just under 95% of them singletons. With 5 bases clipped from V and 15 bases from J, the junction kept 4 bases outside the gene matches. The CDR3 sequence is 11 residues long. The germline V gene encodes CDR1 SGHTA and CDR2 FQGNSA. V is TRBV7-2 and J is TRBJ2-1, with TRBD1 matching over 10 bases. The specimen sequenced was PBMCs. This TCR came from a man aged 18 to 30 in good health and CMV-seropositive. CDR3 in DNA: TGTGCCAGCAGCCGACGGGACAGGGGGTTCTTC. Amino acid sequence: CASSRRDRGFF.